The present T cell receptor (beta chain) was sequenced within a study of blood T cell repertoires in COVID-19. Sequencing was performed with immunoSEQ multiplex PCR; in TCRdb, only in-frame clones are kept and a portion is missing. The sample consists of about 270,000 clones, approximately 86% of them appearing once. The length of the CDR3 is 15 residues. Germline values: CDR1 SGHTA, CDR2 FQGNSA. V was trimmed by 2 bases and J by 10 bases, leaving 18 bases between them. The rearrangement joins TRBV7-2 to TRBJ2-1; D is unclear. The clonotype was recovered from a woman in her 70s with COVID-19, enrolled during active disease. The specimen was peripheral blood. Written as DNA, the CDR3 is TGTGCCAGCAGCTTATCCTCAAACTACTTGAGGGAGCAGTTCTTC. Translating it yields CASSLSSNYLREQFF.